A single sample gave rise to the 32 T cell receptor beta chains below, sequenced in a study of blood T cell repertoires in COVID-19. Sequencing was performed with immunoSEQ multiplex PCR; in TCRdb, only in-frame clones are kept and a portion is missing. This sample has 50,000 to 65,000 clones, with around 88% found just once. The sequencing input was peripheral blood. These receptor sequences come from a man in his sixties with acute or convalescent COVID-19.

V gene TRBV28 combines with J gene TRBJ1-5; TRBD1 might be the D (5 bases). V lost 3 bases to trimming and J lost 0 bases, with 12 bases between them. CDR3 length: 16 residues. Germline V lookup: CDR1 MDHEN, CDR2 SYDVKM. CDR3 bases: TGTGCCAGCAGTTTCTTCTCAGGGTATAGCAATCAGCCCCAGCATTTT. Translated: CASSFFSGYSNQPQHF.

The chain couples TRBV7-2 to TRBJ2-2; 8 nucleotides align to TRBD1. The junction had 9 bases not matched to a gene; V was cut back by 5 bases and J by 1 base. Germline CDR1 reads SGHTA; CDR2 reads FQGNSA. The CDR3 extends over 17 amino acids. The CDR3, as DNA: TGTGCCAGCAGCCCCCACTGGGGACAGGTGAACACCGGGGAGCTGTTTTTT. Translation: CASSPHWGQVNTGELFF.

V is TRBV4-2 and J is TRBJ2-1; unclear D gene. V shed 0 bases and J shed 0 bases, with 15 bases lying between them. The CDR3 loop spans 18 amino acids. Looked up from germline, CDR1 is LGHNA and CDR2 is YNFKEQ. The CDR3 is CASSQERSSWSSYNEQFF. CDR3 DNA: TGTGCCAGCAGCCAAGAAAGGTCGAGCTGGAGCTCCTACAATGAGCAGTTCTTC.

This chain joins TRBV5-6 and TRBJ2-7; a weak D match, TRBD2 (6 bases). V lost 4 bases to trimming and J lost 4 bases, with 12 bases between them. Germline CDR1 is SGHDT and CDR2 is YYEEEE. CDR3 length: 13 amino acids. The CDR3 sequence is CASSIPGTYEQYF. The CDR3 DNA follows: TGTGCCAGCAGCATACCCGGGACTTACGAGCAGTACTTC.

The chain uses TRBV4-3 and TRBJ1-3; 7 nucleotides line up with TRBD1. The V and J ends lost 3 bases and 3 bases, in that order; junction bases with no gene match: 8. The CDR3 extends over 16 amino acids. Germline lookup yields CDR1 LGHNA and CDR2 YSLEER. The chain's CDR3 is CASSQANRGIGNTIYF. The CDR3 DNA is TGCGCCAGCAGCCAGGCAAACAGGGGAATTGGAAACACCATATATTTT.

The V call is TRBV19, the J call TRBJ1-4; the D gene is possibly TRBD1 (5 bases). In germline, CDR1 is LNHDA, CDR2 SQIVND (reference sequence). V was clipped by 5 bases and J by 0 bases, with 13 bases between them. This CDR3 region has 16 residues. In nucleotides, the CDR3 is TGTGCCAGTAGTCTTCAGACAGCCGCAACTAATGAAAAACTGTTTTTT. It is translated as CASSLQTAATNEKLFF.

The chain links TRBV5-1 to TRBJ2-3; possibly TRBD2 for D (6 bases). CDR3 length equals 14 residues. The germline V and J ends were trimmed by 3 bases and 0 bases, with 8 bases remaining between them. Per germline, CDR1 SGHRS and CDR2 YFSETQ. The CDR3 reads CASSSGTSTDTQYF. The CDR3 DNA reads as TGCGCCAGCAGCTCCGGGACTAGCACAGATACGCAGTATTTT. Using reference TRBV5-1 and TRBJ2-3 for the parts outside the CDR3, the full variable domain is KAGVTQTPRYLIKTRGQQVTLSCSPISGHRSVSWYQQTPGQGLQFLFEYFSETQRNKGNFPGRFSGRQFSNSRSEMNVSTLELGDSALYLCASSSGTSTDTQYFGPGTRLTVL.

The genes are TRBV6-2 or TRBV6-3 and TRBJ2-5, with TRBD1 matching 11 bases. The CDR3 spans 18 residues. The germline gives CDR1 MNHEY, CDR2 SVGEGT. V trimming: 5 bases; J trimming: 5 bases; junction bases outside the gene matches: 16. CDR3 nucleotides: TGTGCCAGCAGTAGTCCGTCCCCCGGACAGGGGGCTAGGGAGACCCAGTACTTC. Translated: CASSSPSPGQGARETQYF.

The chain has TRBV27 and TRBJ1-6; TRBD1 might be the D (6 bases). V lost 6 bases and J lost 7, with 10 bases in between. Per germline, CDR1 MNHEY and CDR2 SMNVEV (reference sequence). The CDR3 runs to 13 residues. The CDR3 region is CASSNRENSPLHF. The CDR3 DNA reads TGTGCCAGCAGCAACAGGGAAAATTCACCCCTCCACTTT.

This sequence joins TRBV24-1 and TRBJ1-5; 7 bases are a match to TRBD1. V was pared by 9 bases and J by 5 bases, with 9 bases of the junction left unmatched. The CDR3 runs to 14 residues. CDR1 is KGHDR, CDR2 SFDVKD, per germline. As DNA, the CDR3 is TGTGCCACCGGAGGCCGGGACAGCCATCAGCCCCAGCATTTT. Its protein product is CATGGRDSHQPQHF.

The chain is built from TRBV7-9 and TRBJ2-1; D call uncertain. The V and J ends lost 7 bases and 14 bases respectively, with 27 bases between them. Germline-derived CDR1 and CDR2 are SEHNR and FQNEAQ (reference sequence). The CDR3 runs to 15 residues. The CDR3 is CASNVISDTMQLKFF. The CDR3 DNA reads TGTGCCAGCAACGTAATCTCCGATACCATGCAGTTAAAGTTCTTC.

The rearrangement uses TRBV7-2 and TRBJ2-7, with 13 bases aligning to TRBD2. CDR1 and CDR2 from the germline V gene are SGHTA and FQGNSA. This CDR3 has 15 residues. V shed 5 bases, J shed 2 bases, and the junction held 3 bases outside the gene matches. CDR3 in DNA: TGTGCCAGCAGCCTACTAGCGGGGGGGGCCTACGAGCAGTACTTC. Protein sequence: CASSLLAGGAYEQYF.

V and J are TRBV6-6 and TRBJ2-7; 7 nucleotides line up with TRBD2. The trim removed 0 bases at V and 1 base at J, leaving 3 bases unmatched. Germline V lookup: CDR1 MNHNY, CDR2 SVGAGI (reference sequence). The CDR3 is 15 amino acids. Written as DNA, the CDR3 is TGTGCCAGCAGTTACTCTGTGGGGGGGTCCTACGAGCAGTACTTC. Encoded protein: CASSYSVGGSYEQYF.

The chain has TRBV6-6 and TRBJ1-2, with D uncertain. Germline V lookup: CDR1 MNHNY, CDR2 SVGAGI (reference sequence). The V and J ends lost 6 bases and 0 bases respectively, with 14 bases between them. The CDR3 runs 15 residues. CDR3 DNA sequence: TGTGCCAGCAGCCCTCCGGAGGCCCCTAACTATGGCTACACCTTC. Residues: CASSPPEAPNYGYTF.

V is TRBV3-1 (or the pseudogene TRBV3-2) and J is TRBJ2-1; D perhaps matches TRBD2 (6 bases). The CDR3 is 16 amino acids. Trimming left V 0 bases short and J 8 bases short, with 17 bases between. The germline V gene has CDR1 LGHDT and CDR2 YNNKEL (reference sequence). CDR3 protein: CASSQEGRELYHEQFF. For the CDR3, the DNA is TGTGCCAGCAGCCAAGAAGGCCGGGAGCTGTATCATGAGCAGTTCTTC.

This clone was counted once. The chain uses TRBV6-1 and TRBJ2-7; D unresolved. Trimming cost V 0 bases and J 2 bases, with 14 bases left between them. The germline V gene has CDR1 MNHNS and CDR2 SASEGT. This CDR3 spans 16 amino acids. The DNA of the CDR3 is TGTGCCAGCAGTGAAGCGCTCGGGTATATTACCTACGAGCAGTACTTC. Protein product: CASSEALGYITYEQYF.

This clone has only one observation. This chain joins TRBV19 and TRBJ1-1; 9 bases fit TRBD1. Germline loops: CDR1 LNHDA, CDR2 SQIVND (reference sequence). With V trimmed by 4 bases and J by 5 bases, 14 bases remained unmatched. This CDR3 contains 17 residues. The CDR3 bases are TGTGCCAGTAGTAATTTGGACAGGGGCGTGCGGACGACTGAAGCTTTCTTT. It translates to CASSNLDRGVRTTEAFF.

J is TRBJ2-1 and V is TRBV5-1; D is perhaps TRBD2 (5 bases). CDR3 length: 11 amino acids. Trimming shortened V by 4 bases and J by 15 bases, and 14 bases separated the two germline ends. CDR1 and CDR2 from the germline V gene are SGHRS and YFSETQ. In DNA form, the CDR3 reads TGCGCCAGCAGCCGGGAATGGATTTGGTTCTTC. Amino acids: CASSREWIWFF.

The rearrangement uses TRBV7-9 and TRBJ1-3, with a weak D call TRBD1 (5 bases). The CDR3 is made up of 16 amino acids. CDR1 is SEHNR, CDR2 FQNEAQ, per germline (reference sequence). V was pared by 7 bases and J by 0 bases, with 16 bases between. For the CDR3, the DNA is TGTGCCAGCAAAACTTTCGCAAGGGGCTCTGGAAACACCATATATTTT. It is translated as CASKTFARGSGNTIYF.

This sequence joins TRBV6-5 and TRBJ1-2; 12 bases are shared with TRBD1. Germline-derived CDR1 and CDR2 are MNHEY and SVGAGI. CDR3 length equals 14 residues. V trimming: 6 bases; J trimming: 7 bases; junction bases outside the gene matches: 6. The CDR3 protein is CASRPGQGASGYTF. The CDR3 DNA follows: TGTGCCAGCAGACCGGGACAGGGGGCCTCTGGCTACACCTTC.

The genes are TRBV7-8 and TRBJ2-7; D gene uncertain. Germline loops: CDR1 SGHVS, CDR2 FQNEAQ. V dropped 1 base and J dropped 2 bases, with 9 bases sitting between them. The CDR3 loop spans 14 amino acids. The CDR3 here is CASSLVALTYEQYF. In nucleotides, the CDR3 is TGTGCCAGCAGCTTAGTGGCATTAACCTACGAGCAGTACTTC.

V and J are TRBV28 and TRBJ2-1, with D maybe TRBD2 (6 bases). From germline, CDR1 is MDHEN and CDR2 SYDVKM. V dropped 1 base and J dropped 5 bases, with 18 bases sitting between them. The CDR3 is 17 residues long. The CDR3 bases are TGTGCCAGCAGTTTATTTGGAGGGAAGGGGCCCCACAATGAGCAGTTCTTC. It codes for CASSLFGGKGPHNEQFF.

The CDR3 DNA reads TGTGCCAGCAGCTCCGGTAGACAGAGCTCCTATAATTCACCCCTCCACTTT. Translated, it gives CASSSGRQSSYNSPLHF. This rearrangement joins TRBV5-4 to TRBJ1-6; possibly TRBD1 for D (5 bases). The CDR3 runs to 17 residues. Trimming removed 3 bases from V and 0 bases from J, with 13 bases in between. Germline CDR1 is SGHNT and CDR2 is YYREEE (reference sequence).

V gene TRBV7-2 combines with J gene TRBJ1-1; D not resolved. CDR1 and CDR2 from the germline V gene are SGHTA and FQGNSA. CDR3 length: 11 residues. The V end lost 1 base, the J end lost 8 bases, and 5 bases lay between the germline ends. The CDR3 spells CASSLVQEAFF. Here the CDR3 DNA reads TGTGCCAGCAGCTTAGTACAGGAAGCTTTCTTT.

In its sample, this clone was seen once. The chain links TRBV6-5 to TRBJ1-1; TRBD1 matches at 7 bases. V lost 11 bases, J lost 5 bases, and 11 bases stayed unmatched. The CDR3 is 13 residues long. Germline lookup yields CDR1 MNHEY and CDR2 SVGAGI. CDR3 protein: CAGARTGRTEAFF. CDR3 DNA: TGTGCCGGAGCAAGGACAGGCAGAACTGAAGCTTTCTTT.

The rearrangement joins TRBV7-3 to TRBJ2-5; D is possibly TRBD2 (5 bases). Trimming cost V 5 bases and J 2 bases, with 21 bases left between them. The CDR3 length is 17 residues. The germline V gene encodes CDR1 SGHTA and CDR2 FQGTGA. The CDR3 sequence is CASSPTGGWGLQETQYF. CDR3 DNA: TGTGCCAGCAGCCCAACCGGAGGTTGGGGTCTACAAGAGACCCAGTACTTC.

This chain links TRBV7-8 with TRBJ2-3; 10 positions match TRBD1. Trimming cost V 7 bases and J 10 bases; bases outside gene matches: 14. In germline, CDR1 is SGHVS, CDR2 FQNEAQ. This CDR3 contains 15 residues. The chain's CDR3 is CASTATGGVKGAQYF. The CDR3 DNA follows: TGTGCCAGCACCGCGACAGGGGGCGTGAAAGGGGCGCAGTATTTT.

The CDR3 region is CASSGGLSSYNEQFF. The CDR3 DNA is TGCGCCAGCAGCGGAGGACTGAGCTCCTACAATGAGCAGTTCTTC. This sequence joins TRBV5-1 and TRBJ2-1; perhaps TRBD2 as D (5 bases). CDR3 length: 15 amino acids. The germline V gene encodes CDR1 SGHRS and CDR2 YFSETQ. The ends were cut back, 4 bases at V and 0 bases at J, with 11 bases in the middle.

The chain has TRBV5-4 and TRBJ2-5; 8 bases agree with TRBD2. V dropped 2 bases and J dropped 5; count of bases not matched to a gene: 5. Germline-derived CDR1 and CDR2 are SGHNT and YYREEE (reference sequence). The CDR3 loop spans 14 amino acids. The CDR3 protein is CASSFGGARETQYF. The CDR3 nucleotides read TGTGCCAGCAGCTTCGGGGGGGCAAGGGAGACCCAGTACTTC.

The chain carries TRBV7-2 and TRBJ2-3; D perhaps matches TRBD1 (5 bases). Trimming cost V 4 bases and J 4 bases, with 15 bases left between them. Germline CDR1 SGHTA, CDR2 FQGNSA. CDR3 length: 15 residues. DNA of the CDR3: TGTGCCAGCAGCTCAAGGACCTTAGGGGCAGATACGCAGTATTTT. Translation: CASSSRTLGADTQYF.

The chain joins TRBV23-1 to TRBJ2-7; TRBD2 is a possible D gene (6 bases). TRBV23-1 is recorded as an ORF, its role being uncertain. The V gene lost 0 bases and the J gene lost 1 base, with 16 bases spanning the gap. The CDR3 contains 17 residues. Here the CDR3 reads CASSQSRSGGHSYEQYF. The DNA for the CDR3 is TGCGCCAGCAGTCAATCTCGGTCAGGAGGGCATTCCTACGAGCAGTACTTC.

The chain employs TRBV20-1 and TRBJ2-1; TRBD2 matches at 8 bases. Germline V gene sequence: CDR1 DFQATT, CDR2 SNEGSKA (reference sequence). Germline trimming cut 3 bases from V and 7 bases from J; bases unmatched to any gene: 11. This CDR3 has 15 amino acids. As DNA, the CDR3 is TGCAGTGCTAGTACGTGGCAGCGGGAGCGTAATGAGCAGTTCTTC. This codes for CSASTWQRERNEQFF.